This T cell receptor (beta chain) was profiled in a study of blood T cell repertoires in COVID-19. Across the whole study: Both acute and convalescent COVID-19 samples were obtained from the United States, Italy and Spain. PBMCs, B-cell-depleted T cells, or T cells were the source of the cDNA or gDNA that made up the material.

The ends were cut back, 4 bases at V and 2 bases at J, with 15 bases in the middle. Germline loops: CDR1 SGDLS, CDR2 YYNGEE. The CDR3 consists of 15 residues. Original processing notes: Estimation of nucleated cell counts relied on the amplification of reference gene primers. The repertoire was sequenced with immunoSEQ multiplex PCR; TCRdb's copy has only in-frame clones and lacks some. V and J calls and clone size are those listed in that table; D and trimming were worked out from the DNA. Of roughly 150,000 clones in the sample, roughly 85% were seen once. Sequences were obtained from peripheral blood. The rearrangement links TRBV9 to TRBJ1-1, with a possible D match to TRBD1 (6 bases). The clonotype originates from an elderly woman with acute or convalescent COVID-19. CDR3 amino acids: CASSSRDNINTEAFF. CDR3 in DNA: TGTGCCAGCAGCTCCCGGGACAACATCAACACTGAAGCTTTCTTT.